This T cell receptor (beta chain) was found in a study of T cells in Graves' hyperthyroidism and ophthalmopathy. Many counts were recorded for this clonotype. Template material for amplifying TCR beta CDR3 regions consisted of RNA transcripts. The TCR CDR3 was amplified in a first-round RT-PCR using the HTBI primer set. TCRdb ran MiXCR on the multiplex PCR reads and lists one entry per CDR3 protein. Counted here are a few hundred thousand distinct CDR3 sequences, approximately 14% occurring once; the ten biggest clones make up less than 6.5%. The CDR3 extends over 18 amino acids. Trimming removed 0 bases from V and 6 bases from J, with 22 bases in between. Germline V gives CDR1 SGHAT, CDR2 FQNNGV.

Sequenced material: blood. The clonotype originates from a woman aged 18-30 years with Graves' hyperthyroidism. V is TRBV11-2 and J is TRBJ2-3; D possibly corresponds to TRBD2 (6 bases). Written as DNA, the CDR3 is TGTGCCAGCAGCTTAGATTCTAGCGAGACCTATCCATCGGATACGCAGTATTTT. It encodes CASSLDSSETYPSDTQYF.